Sequencing of this T cell receptor (beta chain) was carried out in a study of post-analysis software for immune sequencing data. About the research overall: Relapsing-remitting, secondary progressive and progressive-relapsing courses of multiple sclerosis were included.

Per the germline V gene, CDR1 is SGHTA and CDR2 is FQGNSA. CDR3 length: 14 residues. The J segment lost 5 bases and the V segment lost 4 bases, leaving 6 bases of the junction unmatched. Unique molecular identifiers were built into the TCR beta cDNA libraries. Roughly 500,000 cDNA molecules were obtained per 1 to 10 million input T cells. TCRdb called the PCR reads again in MiXCR, with one record for every CDR3 protein. Of 500,000 to 600,000 distinct CDR3 sequences detected, roughly 45% appear once; the ten largest clones hold about 1.8%. About this clonotype: Its target is not known.

Study-wide results and caveats: A few TRBV segments (TRBV5-6, TRBV5-1 and TRBV20-1 among them) occurred more frequently in patients than in controls. Strong co-clustering by F measure was seen for same-batch samples. In multiple sclerosis, normalized Chao1 diversity was significantly below that of controls.

The chain joins TRBV7-2 to TRBJ2-5; 8 positions agree with TRBD1. Sequenced: blood. The receptor comes from a girl aged 10-17 years with multiple sclerosis. The CDR3 region is CASSSAGGWETQYF. In DNA form, the CDR3 reads TGTGCCAGCAGCTCTGCAGGGGGCTGGGAGACCCAGTACTTC.